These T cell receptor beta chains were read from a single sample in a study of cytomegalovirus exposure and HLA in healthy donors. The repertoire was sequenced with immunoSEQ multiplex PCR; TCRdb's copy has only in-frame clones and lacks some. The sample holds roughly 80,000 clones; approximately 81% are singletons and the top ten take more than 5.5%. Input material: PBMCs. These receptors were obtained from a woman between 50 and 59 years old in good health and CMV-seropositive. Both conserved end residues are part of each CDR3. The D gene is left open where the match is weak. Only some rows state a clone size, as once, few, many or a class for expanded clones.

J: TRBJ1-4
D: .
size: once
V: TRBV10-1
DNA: TGCGCCAGCCCCCGACGGGAGGAAAAACTGTTTTTT
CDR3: CASPRREEKLFF

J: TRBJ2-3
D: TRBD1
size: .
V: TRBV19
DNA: TGTGCCAGTGAGGACAGGGAAGAAGATACGCAGTATTTT
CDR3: CASEDREEDTQYF

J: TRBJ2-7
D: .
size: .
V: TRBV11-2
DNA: TGTGCCAGCAGCCGTAGCTACGAGCAGTACTTC
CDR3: CASSRSYEQYF

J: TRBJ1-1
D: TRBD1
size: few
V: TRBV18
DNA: TGTGCCAGCTCACCACTCGGACAGGGGGCTGAAGCTTTCTTT
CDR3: CASSPLGQGAEAFF

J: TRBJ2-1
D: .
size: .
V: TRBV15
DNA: TGTGCCACTCAAGGCCCGAGTAAGGGCGGAGGTGAGCAGTTCTTC
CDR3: CATQGPSKGGGEQFF

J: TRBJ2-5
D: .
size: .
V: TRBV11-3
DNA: TGTGCCAGCAGCTTAGTAGGTAGGGAGGAGACCCAGTACTTC
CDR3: CASSLVGREETQYF

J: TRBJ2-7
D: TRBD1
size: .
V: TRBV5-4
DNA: TGTGCCAGCAGCAGACAGGGTCGGTACGAGCAGTACTTC
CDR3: CASSRQGRYEQYF

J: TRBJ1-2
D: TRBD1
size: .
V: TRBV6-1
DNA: TGTGCCAGCAGGACGGACAGGGGATGGGGCTACACCTTC
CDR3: CASRTDRGWGYTF

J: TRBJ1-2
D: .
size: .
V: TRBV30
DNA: TGTGCCTGGAGTGTACTCGGGGAAGGCTACACCTTC
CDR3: CAWSVLGEGYTF

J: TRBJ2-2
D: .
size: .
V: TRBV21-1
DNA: TGTGCCAGCAGCAGGAGGGGAGACAGGAACACCGGGGAGCTGTTTTTT
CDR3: CASSRRGDRNTGELFF

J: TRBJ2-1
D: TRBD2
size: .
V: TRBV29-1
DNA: TGCAGCGTTGTAGCGGGAGTGGTCTACAATGAGCAGTTCTTC
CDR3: CSVVAGVVYNEQFF

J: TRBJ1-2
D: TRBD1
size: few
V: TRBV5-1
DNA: TGCGCCAGCAGCACTTCGGGACAGTTCTATGGCTACACCTTC
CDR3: CASSTSGQFYGYTF

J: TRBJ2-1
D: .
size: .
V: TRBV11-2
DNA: TGTGCCAGCAGTCTAGCCTACAATGAGCAGTTCTTC
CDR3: CASSLAYNEQFF

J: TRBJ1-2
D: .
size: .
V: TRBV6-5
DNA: TGTGCCAGCAGTTACTCTGGGGGCGGCTACACCTTC
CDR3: CASSYSGGGYTF

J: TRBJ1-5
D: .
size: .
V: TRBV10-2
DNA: TGCGCCAGCACCAAAGGCGGCGGGAGTCAGCCCCAGCATTTT
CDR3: CASTKGGGSQPQHF

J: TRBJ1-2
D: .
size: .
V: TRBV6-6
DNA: TGTGCCAGCAGTCCCACAGGGAACTATGGCTACACCTTC
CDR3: CASSPTGNYGYTF